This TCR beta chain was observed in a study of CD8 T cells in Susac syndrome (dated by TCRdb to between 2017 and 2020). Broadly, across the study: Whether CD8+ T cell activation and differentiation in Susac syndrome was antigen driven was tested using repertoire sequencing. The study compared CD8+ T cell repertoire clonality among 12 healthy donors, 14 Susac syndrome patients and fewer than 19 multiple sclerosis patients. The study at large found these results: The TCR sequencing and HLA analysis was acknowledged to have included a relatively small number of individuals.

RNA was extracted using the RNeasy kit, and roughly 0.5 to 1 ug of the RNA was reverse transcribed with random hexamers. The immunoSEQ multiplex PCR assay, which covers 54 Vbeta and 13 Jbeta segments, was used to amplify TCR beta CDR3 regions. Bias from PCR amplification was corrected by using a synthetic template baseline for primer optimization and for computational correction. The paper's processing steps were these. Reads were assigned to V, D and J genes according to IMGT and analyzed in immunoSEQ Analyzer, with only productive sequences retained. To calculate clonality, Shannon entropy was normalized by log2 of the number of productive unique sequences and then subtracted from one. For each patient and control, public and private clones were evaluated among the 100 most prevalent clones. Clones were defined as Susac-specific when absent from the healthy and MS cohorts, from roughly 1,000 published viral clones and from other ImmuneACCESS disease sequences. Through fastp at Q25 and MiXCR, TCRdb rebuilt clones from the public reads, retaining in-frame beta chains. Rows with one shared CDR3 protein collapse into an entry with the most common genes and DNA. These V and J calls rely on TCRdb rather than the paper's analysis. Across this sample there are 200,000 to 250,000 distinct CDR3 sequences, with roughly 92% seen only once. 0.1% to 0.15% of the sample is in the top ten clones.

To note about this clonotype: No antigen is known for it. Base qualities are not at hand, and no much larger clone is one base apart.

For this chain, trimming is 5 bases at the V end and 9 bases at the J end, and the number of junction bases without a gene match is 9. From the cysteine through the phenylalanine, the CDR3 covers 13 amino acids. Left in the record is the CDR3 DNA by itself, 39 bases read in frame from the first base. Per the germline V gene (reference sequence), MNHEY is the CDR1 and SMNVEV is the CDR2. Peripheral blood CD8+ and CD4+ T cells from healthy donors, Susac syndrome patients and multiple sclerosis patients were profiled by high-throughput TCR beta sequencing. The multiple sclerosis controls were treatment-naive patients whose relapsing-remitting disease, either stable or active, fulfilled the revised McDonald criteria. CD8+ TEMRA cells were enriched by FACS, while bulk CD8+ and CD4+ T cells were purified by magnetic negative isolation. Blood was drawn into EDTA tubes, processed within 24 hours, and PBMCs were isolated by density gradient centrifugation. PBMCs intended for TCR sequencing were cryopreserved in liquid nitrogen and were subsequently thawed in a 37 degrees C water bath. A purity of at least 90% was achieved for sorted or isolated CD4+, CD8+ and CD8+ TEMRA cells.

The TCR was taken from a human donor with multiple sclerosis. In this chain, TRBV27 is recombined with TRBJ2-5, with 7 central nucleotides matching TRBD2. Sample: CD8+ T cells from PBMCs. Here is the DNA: TGTGCCAGCAGTATGGAGGGCCGGGGGGCCCAGTACTTC. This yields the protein CASSMEGRGAQYF.